This TCR beta chain was profiled in a study of neurological immune-mediated disorders. Broader study findings: Healthy controls had more TCR clonal expansion than multiple sclerosis, which showed the least, whereas HTLV-1-associated myelopathy showed the most. CDR3 amino acid sequences of expanded clones were not shared across subjects, a result suggesting private repertoires in all groups.

This CDR3 comprises 18 residues. The germline gives CDR1 ENHRY, CDR2 SYGVKD. Trimming took 4 bases from V and 2 from J, leaving 20 bases between them. This clonotype was seen at least ten times. Its specificity is not known. Time point noted: longitudinal time-point 3. Among the participants, healthy controls were blood bank volunteers in Maryland, USA. The cDNA was generated through 5'RACE incorporating 10-nucleotide random UMIs. TCRdb processed the 5' RACE reads anew with MiXCR; each CDR3 protein has one entry. The sample consists of about 45,000 distinct CDR3 sequences, roughly 14% of them appearing once.

This clonotype was obtained from a man aged 25 to 40 in good health. J is TRBJ2-2 and V is TRBV10-3; no clear D gene. Specimen: PBMCs. The CDR3 nucleotides are TGTGCCATCAGTGGGTGGGCAGGAGCCGCCATTAACACCGGGGAGCTGTTTTTT. It yields the protein CAISGWAGAAINTGELFF.